The 6 T cell receptor beta chains reported below all come from one sample, sequenced in a study of blood T cell repertoires in COVID-19. Generated by immunoSEQ multiplex PCR, the TCRdb table keeps only in-frame clones and is missing some. The data show more than 110,000 clones, 70% to 85% seen once. Sequenced sample: PBMCs or T cells enriched from blood (not recorded which). The receptors shown here come from a woman younger than 30 who had been exposed to COVID-19.

This clone has a single count. V and J are TRBV6-2 or TRBV6-3 and TRBJ1-2; the D is unclear. Trimming cost V 2 bases and J 8 bases, with 12 bases left between them. Germline values: CDR1 MNHEY, CDR2 SVGEGT. This CDR3 has 13 amino acids. CDR3 DNA sequence: TGTGCCAGCAGTTACACCGCCACAGTCGGCTACACCTTC. Translated: CASSYTATVGYTF.

The rearrangement uses TRBV30 and TRBJ1-5; the D is unclear. The CDR3 is 13 residues long. The germline V and J ends were trimmed by 2 bases and 3 bases, with 8 bases remaining between them. Germline-derived CDR1 and CDR2 are GTSNPN and SVGIG (reference sequence). CDR3 protein: CAWSPTFNQPQHF. In nucleotides, the CDR3 is TGTGCCTGGAGTCCGACTTTCAATCAGCCCCAGCATTTT. The whole variable domain, remainder taken from reference TRBV30 and TRBJ1-5, is SQTIHQWPATLVQPVGSPLSLECTVEGTSNPNLYWYRQAAGRGLQLLFYSVGIGQISSEVPQNLSASRPQDRQFILSSKKLLLSDSGFYLCAWSPTFNQPQHFGDGTRLSIL.

The rearrangement uses TRBV6-2 or TRBV6-3 and TRBJ2-2, with 12 bases fitting TRBD2. This CDR3 spans 16 amino acids. Germline CDR1 and CDR2: MNHEY and SVGEGT. Trimming at V came to 2 bases and at J to 5 bases, leaving 3 bases not matched to a gene. In nucleotides, the CDR3 is TGTGCCAGCAGTTACCAACTAGCGGGAGGAACCGGGGAGCTGTTTTTT. Encoded protein: CASSYQLAGGTGELFF.

The chain links TRBV5-1 to TRBJ2-1, with TRBD2 matching 8 bases. V lost 0 bases and J lost 6; bases outside the gene matches: 8. The germline CDR1 and CDR2 sequences are SGHRS and YFSETQ. The CDR3 extends over 16 amino acids. The CDR3 sequence: CASSLALAGFGNEQFF. DNA of the CDR3: TGCGCCAGCAGCTTGGCCTTAGCGGGATTTGGCAATGAGCAGTTCTTC.

The V gene is TRBV27, the J gene TRBJ1-2, with TRBD1 matching over 7 bases. Germline V gene sequence: CDR1 MNHEY, CDR2 SMNVEV (reference sequence). CDR3 length equals 14 residues. The V segment lost 0 bases and the J segment 4 bases; nucleotides outside the gene matches: 2. The CDR3 reads CASSLSRQGYGYTF. The CDR3, as DNA: TGTGCCAGCAGTTTATCGAGACAGGGCTATGGCTACACCTTC.

This clone was seen only once. The chain links TRBV16 to TRBJ2-1, with 12 bases fitting TRBD2. The CDR3 is 20 amino acids. Germline assignment: CDR1 KGHSY and CDR2 FQNENV. The J segment lost 0 bases and the V segment lost 3 bases, leaving 12 bases of the junction unmatched. The CDR3 sequence: CASSHRLAGESPSSYNEQFF. The CDR3 DNA reads as TGTGCCAGCAGCCACAGACTAGCGGGAGAATCCCCTAGCTCCTACAATGAGCAGTTCTTC.